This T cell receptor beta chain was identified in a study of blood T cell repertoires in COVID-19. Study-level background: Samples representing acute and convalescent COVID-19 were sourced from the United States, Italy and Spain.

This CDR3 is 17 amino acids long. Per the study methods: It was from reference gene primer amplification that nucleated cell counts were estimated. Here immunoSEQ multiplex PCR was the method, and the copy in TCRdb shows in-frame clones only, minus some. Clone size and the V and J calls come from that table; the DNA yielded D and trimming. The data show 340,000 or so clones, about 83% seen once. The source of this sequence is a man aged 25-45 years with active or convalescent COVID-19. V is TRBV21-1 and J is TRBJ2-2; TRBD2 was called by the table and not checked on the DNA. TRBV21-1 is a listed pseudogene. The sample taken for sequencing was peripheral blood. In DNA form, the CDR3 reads TGTGCCAGCAGCAAGGGCGTAGCGGGAGCGTGCACCGGGGAGCTGTTTTTT. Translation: CASSKGVAGACTGELFF.